The rows below give T cell receptor beta chains drawn from one sample of a study of cytomegalovirus exposure and HLA in healthy donors. Here immunoSEQ multiplex PCR was the method, and the copy in TCRdb shows in-frame clones only, minus some. The data hold approximately 75,000 clones, with about 66% observed a single time. Source material: PBMCs. The receptors derive from a man aged 35-49 years in good health and CMV-seropositive. CDR3s include the opening cysteine and the closing phenylalanine or tryptophan. D genes are given only for firm matches. Size tells how often a clone was seen (once, few, many) or the class of an expanded clone, and some rows leave it out.

NA,TRBV5-1,TRBJ2-7,NA,TGCGCCAGCAGCCGAGACTCCGGCGAGCAGTACTTC,CASSRDSGEQYF
NA,TRBV5-1,TRBJ1-2,TRBD1,TGCGCCAGCAGCTTCCAGGGGGCGGGGGGCTACACCTTC,CASSFQGAGGYTF
NA,TRBV2,TRBJ1-5,NA,TGTGCCAGCAGCGGGACACTTAGCAATCAGCCCCAGCATTTT,CASSGTLSNQPQHF
NA,TRBV27,TRBJ1-1,TRBD1,TGTGCCAGCAGACGGGACAGGAACACTGAAGCTTTCTTT,CASRRDRNTEAFF
NA,TRBV10-3,TRBJ1-4,NA,TGTGCCGCCAGGGGAGTCGGAGCTGAAAAACTGTTTTTT,CAARGVGAEKLFF
NA,TRBV11-3,TRBJ1-1,TRBD1,TGTGCCAGCAGCTTGACAGGGAGGTGGACTGAAGCTTTCTTT,CASSLTGRWTEAFF
NA,TRBV4-3,TRBJ2-2,NA,TGCGCCAGCAGCCAAGCCGTGTGGAACACCGGGGAGCTGTTTTTT,CASSQAVWNTGELFF
NA,TRBV5-1,TRBJ1-1,NA,TGCGCCAGCAACATGGGCCCTCCCGCTGAAGCTTTCTTT,CASNMGPPAEAFF
NA,TRBV5-1,TRBJ1-6,NA,TGCGCCAGCAGCTTGAGAGGGGGTGATAATTCACCCCTCCACTTT,CASSLRGGDNSPLHF
few,TRBV7-2,TRBJ2-5,TRBD1,TGTGCCAGCAGGGGGACAGGGCAAGAGACCCAGTACTTC,CASRGTGQETQYF
NA,TRBV15,TRBJ2-5,NA,TGTGCCACCAGCACCACATTGGAGACCCAGTACTTC,CATSTTLETQYF
once,TRBV11-2,TRBJ2-1,NA,TGTGCCAGCAGCTTAGGGGGCTGGTCTGATGAGCAATTCTTC,CASSLGGWSDEQFF
few,TRBV7-3,TRBJ2-3,NA,TGTGCCAGCAGCCCGGAATCAGGGCGAAGTACGCAGTATTTT,CASSPESGRSTQYF
NA,TRBV4-2,TRBJ1-2,TRBD1,TGTGCCAGCAGCCAAGGGACAGGGAATGGCTACACCTTC,CASSQGTGNGYTF
NA,TRBV30,TRBJ2-2,NA,TGTGCCTGGAGTGTTCCCGGGGAACCCGGGGAGCTGTTTTTT,CAWSVPGEPGELFF
NA,TRBV6-1,TRBJ1-1,NA,TGTGCCAGCAGTGAAGCGCAGGCCCTGAACACTGAAGCTTTCTTT,CASSEAQALNTEAFF
once,TRBV30,TRBJ1-2,TRBD1,TGTGCCTGGAGCGCCGGGACAGGGAACTATGGCTACACCTTC,CAWSAGTGNYGYTF
NA,TRBV12-5,TRBJ2-6,NA,TGTGCTAGTGGTTTCGAGGCGGGGATCTCTGGGGCCAACGTCCTGACTTTC,CASGFEAGISGANVLTF
NA,TRBV7-9,TRBJ2-2,NA,TGTGCCAGCAGCTTAGTTTCCTCGGAGCTGTTTTTT,CASSLVSSELFF
once,TRBV6-6,TRBJ1-4,NA,TGTGCCAGCAGTTACTCAGCGGGGGCGACTAATGAAAAACTGTTTTTT,CASSYSAGATNEKLFF
once,TRBV2,TRBJ2-2,TRBD1,TGTGCCGGCTCAGGGGGCGCTTTCGGGGAGCTGTTTTTT,CAGSGGAFGELFF
NA,TRBV2,TRBJ1-4,NA,TGTGCCAGCAGTCGTGAGCCCCCGCCGGAAAAACTGTTTTTT,CASSREPPPEKLFF